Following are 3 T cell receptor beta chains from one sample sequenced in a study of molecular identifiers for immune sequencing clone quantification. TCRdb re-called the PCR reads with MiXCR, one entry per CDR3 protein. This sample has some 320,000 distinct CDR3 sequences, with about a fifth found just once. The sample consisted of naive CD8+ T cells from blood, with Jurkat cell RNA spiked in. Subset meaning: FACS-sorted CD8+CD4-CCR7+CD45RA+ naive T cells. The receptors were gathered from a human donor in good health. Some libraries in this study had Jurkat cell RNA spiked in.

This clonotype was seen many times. CDR3 nucleotides: TGCGCCAGCAGCTACACAGGCGGCGAGCAGTACTTC. Its translation: CASSYTGGEQYF. This chain links TRBV5-1 with TRBJ2-7, with D perhaps matching TRBD1 (5 bases). From germline, CDR1 is SGHRS and CDR2 YFSETQ. This CDR3 region has 12 residues. V was trimmed by 3 bases and J by 6 bases, leaving 10 bases between them.

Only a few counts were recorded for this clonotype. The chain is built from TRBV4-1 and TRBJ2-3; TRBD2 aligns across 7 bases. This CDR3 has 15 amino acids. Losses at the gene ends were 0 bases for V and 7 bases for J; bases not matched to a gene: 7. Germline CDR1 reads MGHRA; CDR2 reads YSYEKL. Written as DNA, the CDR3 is TGCGCCAGCAGCCAAGAAAGCGGGGTAACTTATACGCAGTATTTT. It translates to CASSQESGVTYTQYF.

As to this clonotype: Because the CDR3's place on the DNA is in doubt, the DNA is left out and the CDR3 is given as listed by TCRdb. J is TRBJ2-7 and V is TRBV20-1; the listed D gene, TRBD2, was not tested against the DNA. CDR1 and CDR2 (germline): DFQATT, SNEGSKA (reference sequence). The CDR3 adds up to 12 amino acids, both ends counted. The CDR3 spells CSAGDYSCEQYF.